Each of the 21 T cell receptor beta chains below was sequenced from the same sample in a study of blood T cell repertoires in COVID-19 (dated by TCRdb to 2020 to 2021). Preparation of the library involved the immunoSEQ multiplex PCR assay. In TCRdb, the immuneACCESS table is reduced to in-frame sequences with V and J assigned. These tables do not hold every clone; where another copy was compared, an unresolved V gene accounts for under half, and the others remain unexplained. The sample table records 200,000 to 250,000 clones; around 84% of these occur just once. The top ten clonotypes cover 8% to 11% of the sample. Material for sequencing was peripheral blood. The receptors derive from a woman aged 80 or over with COVID-19, enrolled during active disease.

This clone was seen a handful of times. J is TRBJ1-3 and V is TRBV9; TRBD1 aligns across 9 bases. The CDR3 extends over 16 amino acids. Germline loops: CDR1 SGDLS, CDR2 YYNGEE. V trimming: 2 bases; J trimming: 2 bases; junction bases outside the gene matches: 5. The CDR3, as DNA: TGTGCCAGCAGCGTCGCACAGGGGGCGACTGGAAACACCATATATTTT. As protein: CASSVAQGATGNTIYF.

V and J are TRBV19 and TRBJ2-1; 10 positions agree with TRBD2. The CDR3 totals 17 residues. Germline assignment: CDR1 LNHDA and CDR2 SQIVND (reference sequence). J lost 6 bases, V lost 2 bases, and 10 bases had no gene match. CDR3 sequence reads: CASSISTRTSGRNEQFF. The CDR3 bases are TGTGCCAGTAGTATAAGTACCAGGACTAGCGGTCGCAATGAGCAGTTCTTC. Variable domain in full (rest from reference TRBV19 and TRBJ2-1): DGGITQSPKYLFRKEGQNVTLSCEQNLNHDAMYWYRQDPGQGLRLIYYSQIVNDFQKGDIAEGYSVSREKKESFPLTVTSAQKNPTAFYLCASSISTRTSGRNEQFFGPGTRLTVL.

The chain couples TRBV6-5 to TRBJ2-2; no clear D gene. The V gene lost 5 bases and the J gene lost 5 bases, with 3 bases spanning the gap. CDR1 is MNHEY and CDR2 is SVGAGI in the germline V gene. CDR3 size: 11 residues. This chain's CDR3 is CASSHTGELFF. For the CDR3, the DNA is TGTGCCAGCAGTCATACCGGGGAGCTGTTTTTT.

This clone came up a few times. The gene calls are TRBV19 and TRBJ1-5; D gene ambiguous. This CDR3 is 12 amino acids long. CDR1 is LNHDA and CDR2 is SQIVND in the germline V gene (reference sequence). The ends were cut back, 2 bases at V and 6 bases at J, with 5 bases in the middle. The CDR3 sequence is CASSISGQPQHF. The CDR3, as DNA: TGTGCCAGTAGTATATCAGGTCAGCCCCAGCATTTT. Combining the CDR3 with reference TRBV19 and TRBJ1-5 gives the whole variable domain DGGITQSPKYLFRKEGQNVTLSCEQNLNHDAMYWYRQDPGQGLRLIYYSQIVNDFQKGDIAEGYSVSREKKESFPLTVTSAQKNPTAFYLCASSISGQPQHFGDGTRLSIL.

This chain uses TRBV12-3 or TRBV12-4 with TRBJ2-2, with a possible D match to TRBD1 (5 bases). V lost 7 bases and J lost 1, with 7 bases in between. CDR3 length equals 13 residues. The CDR3 DNA sequence: TGTGCCAGCAAGACAGTGAACACCGGGGAGCTGTTTTTT. It encodes CASKTVNTGELFF.

The chain has TRBV11-2 and TRBJ2-1; the D gene is possibly TRBD2 (6 bases). In germline, CDR1 is SGHAT, CDR2 FQNNGV. This CDR3 comprises 14 residues. Trimming removed 5 bases from V and 14 bases from J, with 22 bases in between. DNA for the CDR3: TGTGCCAGCAGCCCCGGAGGGTCGGGTCCCGAGGAGTTCTTC. As protein: CASSPGGSGPEEFF.

This clone has just one count. The CDR3 DNA sequence: TGTGCCAGTTCCCGACAGGGGGTACTTAACTATGGCTACACCTTC. Encoded protein: CASSRQGVLNYGYTF. This chain uses TRBV19 with TRBJ1-2; TRBD1 agrees at 9 bases. The germline gives CDR1 LNHDA, CDR2 SQIVND (reference sequence). V trimming: 8 bases; J trimming: 1 base; junction bases outside the gene matches: 8. The CDR3 runs to 15 residues.

This clone has just a few counts. This chain uses TRBV11-2 with TRBJ2-5; 9 nucleotides line up with TRBD2. This CDR3 comprises 16 residues. V lost 3 bases and J lost 1; bases outside the gene matches: 6. The V gene's germline CDR1 is SGHAT and CDR2 FQNNGV. DNA for the CDR3: TGTGCCAGCAGCTTTTCTAGCGGGGCCCTCCAAGAGACCCAGTACTTC. Translated: CASSFSSGALQETQYF.

The V gene is TRBV15, the J gene TRBJ2-7; D is possibly TRBD1 (6 bases). The germline CDR1 and CDR2 sequences are LNHNV and YYDKDF (reference sequence). Trimming took 0 bases from V and 7 from J, leaving 16 bases between them. This CDR3 region has 15 residues. This chain's CDR3 is CATSRDWGRKWEQYV. For the CDR3, the DNA is TGTGCCACCAGCAGAGATTGGGGGCGCAAATGGGAGCAGTACGTC.

The CDR3 sequence is CASSQGSTAGGPWNEQFF. In nucleotides, the CDR3 is TGTGCCAGCAGCCAAGGAAGCACCGCGGGGGGGCCTTGGAATGAGCAGTTCTTC. This chain links TRBV4-2 with TRBJ2-1, with 9 bases that match TRBD2. V gave up 1 base and J gave up 7 bases; unmatched junction bases: 14. The germline V gene has CDR1 LGHNA and CDR2 YNFKEQ. The CDR3 covers 18 residues.

The chain recombines TRBV5-1 with TRBJ2-7; 10 bases align to TRBD2. V shed 2 bases, J shed 3 bases, and the junction held 5 bases outside the gene matches. Germline V gene lookup returns CDR1 SGHRS and CDR2 YFSETQ. The CDR3 consists of 15 residues. The CDR3 nucleotides are TGCGCCAGCAGCTTAGGACTAGCGGAACACTACGAGCAGTACTTC. This translates into CASSLGLAEHYEQYF.

The chain has TRBV5-6 and TRBJ1-2, with 7 bases that match TRBD1. Germline V gene data show CDR1 as SGHDT and CDR2 as YYEEEE. The V segment lost 4 bases and the J segment 4 bases; nucleotides outside the gene matches: 7. The CDR3 contains 14 residues. The CDR3 region is CASSIQGQPYGYTF. CDR3 DNA sequence: TGTGCCAGCAGCATACAGGGACAGCCCTATGGCTACACCTTC.

The genes are TRBV18 and TRBJ2-3; 7 nucleotides line up with TRBD2. CDR1 is KGHSH and CDR2 is LQKENI in the germline V gene. V lost 11 bases to trimming and J lost 2 bases; unmatched junction nucleotides: 7. CDR3 size: 13 residues. CDR3 bases: TGTGCCGGACGTAGCGGGTCCACAGATACGCAGTATTTT. Amino acid sequence: CAGRSGSTDTQYF.

This clone was picked up one time. The chain uses TRBV5-5 and TRBJ2-7; 8 bases fit TRBD1. Germline-derived CDR1 and CDR2 are SGHKS and YYEKEE (reference sequence). The CDR3 has 12 residues. Losses at the gene ends were 4 bases for V and 6 bases for J; bases not matched to a gene: 3. The CDR3 DNA follows: TGTGCCAGCAGCCCAGGGGGCGGCGAGCAGTACGTC. Residues: CASSPGGGEQYV.

V usage is TRBV2 and J usage is TRBJ1-1; weak D call: TRBD1 (5 bases). The CDR3 is 15 amino acids. Germline CDR1 reads SNHLY; CDR2 reads FYNNEI. Trimming pared 8 bases from V and 1 base from J, leaving 17 bases between. CDR3 coding DNA: TGTGCCAGCGTACCCGACGGGGGTGGGAACACTGAAGCTTTCTTT. It encodes CASVPDGGGNTEAFF.

V is TRBV5-1 and J is TRBJ1-2, with D perhaps matching TRBD1 (6 bases). Germline assignment: CDR1 SGHRS and CDR2 YFSETQ. This CDR3 contains 13 residues. Trimming shortened V by 3 bases and J by 6 bases, and 12 bases separated the two germline ends. In DNA, the CDR3 is TGCGCCAGCAGCTCAGGGGTGGCGAATGGCTACACCTTC. This encodes CASSSGVANGYTF.

This clone appeared a few times. The chain combines TRBV19 with TRBJ2-4; possible D gene TRBD1, 5 bases. The CDR3 sequence is 13 residues long. Germline V CDR1 and CDR2: LNHDA, SQIVND (reference sequence). Trimming left V 5 bases short and J 6 bases short, with 11 bases between. CDR3 in DNA: TGTGCCAGTAGTTCTTCAGGGATAAACATTCAGTACTTC. It is translated as CASSSSGINIQYF.

V gene TRBV7-2 combines with J gene TRBJ2-4, with D tentatively TRBD2 (5 bases). This CDR3 has 16 residues. Trimming removed 4 bases at V and 7 bases at J, with 20 bases between. Germline V gene data show CDR1 as SGHTA and CDR2 as FQGNSA. CDR3 loop: CASSSLISSTMNIQYF. CDR3 coding DNA: TGTGCCAGCAGCTCCCTAATATCTAGCACGATGAACATTCAGTACTTC.

The CDR3 loop reads CASSIGGMNEKLFF. The DNA for the CDR3 is TGTGCCAGTAGTATAGGAGGAATGAATGAAAAACTGTTTTTT. The gene calls are TRBV19 and TRBJ1-4, with no clear D. V dropped 1 base and J dropped 5 bases, with 8 bases sitting between them. Germline CDR1 reads LNHDA; CDR2 reads SQIVND (reference sequence). CDR3 size: 14 residues.

The rearrangement links TRBV9 to TRBJ1-1, with 9 bases fitting TRBD1. Per the germline V gene, CDR1 is SGDLS and CDR2 is YYNGEE. The CDR3 contains 17 residues. V was clipped by 3 bases and J by 6 bases; unmatched bases: 15. CDR3 DNA: TGTGCCAGCAGCGCGGACAGGGGACATAATGGGCCCCCTGAAGCTTTCTTT. Amino acids: CASSADRGHNGPPEAFF.

V usage is TRBV2 and J usage is TRBJ2-7; D unclear. Germline CDR1 SNHLY, CDR2 FYNNEI. V lost 6 bases to trimming and J lost 2 bases, with 11 bases between them. This CDR3 has 13 amino acids. The CDR3 sequence is CASSLLAAYEQYF. The CDR3 coding sequence is TGTGCCAGCAGCCTCCTGGCGGCCTACGAGCAGTACTTC.